Below, one T cell receptor beta chain is given with its context. Its antigen is undetermined. Over 18 months, lack of ophthalmopathy progression marked Graves' hyperthyroidism as stable. The hyperthyroidism was newly diagnosed and had lasted under 2 months; the patients were aged 18 to 65. TCR beta CDR3 regions were amplified from RNA transcripts. First-round RT-PCR targeting the TCR CDR3 was performed with the HTBI primer set. TCRdb reanalysed the multiplex PCR reads using MiXCR and keeps one entry per CDR3 protein. The profile covers about 610,000 distinct CDR3 sequences, with 35% to 55% appearing a single time and around 8% taken by the ten largest. The data stem from a study of T cells in Graves' hyperthyroidism and ophthalmopathy. Study-wide results and limits: A model built on 13 V-J features separated ophthalmopathy from stable hyperthyroidism. Blood samples included most of the expanded thyroid clonotypes exceeding 0.001.

This receptor was identified in a woman between 18 and 29 years old with Graves' hyperthyroidism. The source material was peripheral blood or thyroid tissue (not recorded which).

CDR3 protein: CATGSWGAMGTGEQYF. CDR3 bases: TGTGCCACCGGAAGTTGGGGGGCGATGGGCACCGGGGAGCAGTACTTC. The chain joins TRBV6-8 to TRBJ2-7; D may correspond to TRBD1 or TRBD2 (6 bases each). CDR1 is MNHGY, CDR2 SAAAGT, per germline. The CDR3 runs to 16 residues. The V end was cut by 10 bases, the J end by 7 bases, with 29 bases between.